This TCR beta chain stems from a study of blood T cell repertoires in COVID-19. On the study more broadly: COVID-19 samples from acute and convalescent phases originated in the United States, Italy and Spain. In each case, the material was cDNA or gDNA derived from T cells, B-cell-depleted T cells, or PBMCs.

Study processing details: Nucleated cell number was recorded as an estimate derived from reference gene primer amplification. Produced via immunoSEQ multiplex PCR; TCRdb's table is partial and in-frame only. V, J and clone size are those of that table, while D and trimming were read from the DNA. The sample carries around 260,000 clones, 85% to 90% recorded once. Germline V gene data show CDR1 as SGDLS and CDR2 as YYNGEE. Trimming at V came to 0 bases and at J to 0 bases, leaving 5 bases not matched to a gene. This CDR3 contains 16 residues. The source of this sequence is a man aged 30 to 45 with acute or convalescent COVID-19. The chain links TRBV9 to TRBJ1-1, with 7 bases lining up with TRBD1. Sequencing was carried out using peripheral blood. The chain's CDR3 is CASSVGLGTVNTEAFF. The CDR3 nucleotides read TGTGCCAGCAGCGTAGGATTGGGGACAGTGAACACTGAAGCTTTCTTT.